The rows below give T cell receptor beta chains drawn from one sample of a study of glioma-infiltrating T cells. TCRdb reprocessed the multiplex PCR reads with MiXCR, giving one entry per CDR3 protein. The sample lists tens of thousands of distinct CDR3 sequences; roughly 40% were seen once. The sequencing sample was made of glioma tissue, nonneoplastic brain tissue, or PBMCs (not recorded which). The receptor set was obtained from a human donor with low-grade glioma or glioblastoma, undergoing nonglioma brain surgery, or in good health (not recorded which). CDR3s include the opening cysteine and the closing phenylalanine or tryptophan. The D gene is left open where the match is weak. Clone sizes are given selectively: once, few, many, or a class where the clone is expanded.

>TRBV10-3|.|TRBJ2-1|.
TGTGCCTTCAGTGACAGGACCTTGCCGGATGAGCAGTTCTTC
CAFSDRTLPDEQFF
>TRBV28|many|TRBJ2-5|.
TGTGCCAGCAGTATCCCGGGTCAATGGCATCAGACCCAGTACTTC
CASSIPGQWHQTQYF
>TRBV6-2/TRBV6-3|.|TRBJ2-7|.
TGTGCCGTCAGTGATCCCGGACAGAGCTACGAGCAGTACTTC
CAVSDPGQSYEQYF
>TRBV5-1|many|TRBJ1-2|.
TGCGCCAGCAGCTTTGAGGGGAATGGCTACACCTTC
CASSFEGNGYTF
>TRBV27|many|TRBJ1-6|TRBD1
TGTGCCAGCAGTCAAGACAGGGGGAGCACCTATAATTCACCCCTCCACTTT
CASSQDRGSTYNSPLHF
>TRBV6-4|.|TRBJ2-7|TRBD2
TGTGCCAGCAGTGAAGCGGGGGGGCCCCCCTACGAGCAGTACTTC
CASSEAGGPPYEQYF
>TRBV5-6|.|TRBJ1-1|.
TGTGCCAGCAGCTTTGTGGGGGGCGCATTCCCTGAAGCTTTCTTT
CASSFVGGAFPEAFF
>TRBV7-9|many|TRBJ1-4|.
TGTGCCAGCAGCACCCGACAGGCGGCGGGTGCAACTAATGAAAAACTGTTTTTT
CASSTRQAAGATNEKLFF
>TRBV27|.|TRBJ2-1|TRBD2
TGTGCCAGCCGACAACTTACTAGCGGGAGGGTCGGTACGCAGTACTTT
CASRQLTSGRVGTQYF
>TRBV28|many|TRBJ2-7|.
TGTGCCAGCACAACCGGGACCCCCTGGGACGAGCAGTACTTC
CASTTGTPWDEQYF
>TRBV6-5|.|TRBJ2-1|TRBD2
TGTGCCAGCAGTTACACTACCGGACTAGCGGGAGGGTTGGATGAGCAGTTCTTC
CASSYTTGLAGGLDEQFF
>TRBV2|many|TRBJ1-1|.
TGTGCCAGCAGTGAAGCGCCTTTACCGGGACCAGGGGTTGAAGCTTTCTTT
CASSEAPLPGPGVEAFF
>TRBV11-3|many|TRBJ2-5|TRBD2
TGTGCCAGCAGCTTTTACGGACTAGCGGGTCTCCAAGAGACCCAGTACTTC
CASSFYGLAGLQETQYF
>TRBV6-1|.|TRBJ2-3|TRBD1
TGTGCCAGCTCACCAGTTTCAGGGGGCGAGACCCAGTATTTC
CASSPVSGGETQYF
>TRBV12-3/TRBV12-4|many|TRBJ2-5|.
TGTGCCAGCAGTTTATGGGGGCGGGAGACCCAGTACTTC
CASSLWGRETQYF
>TRBV7-6|many|TRBJ2-7|TRBD1
TGTGCCAGCAGCTTGCGCTCCCGACAGGGGGCGAATCCCTACGAGCAGTACTTC
CASSLRSRQGANPYEQYF
>TRBV11-2|once|TRBJ2-3|.
TGTGCCAGCAGCTTACTTAGCACAGATACGCAGTATTTC
CASSLLSTDTQYF
>TRBV28|.|TRBJ2-5|TRBD1
TGTGCCAGCAGTAGGGACAGGGAATGGGAGACCCAGTACTTC
CASSRDREWETQYF
>TRBV5-1|.|TRBJ1-6|.
TGCGCCAGCAGCCCTCAAGGGAAAGACCATTCACCCCTCCACTTT
CASSPQGKDHSPLHF
>TRBV15|many|TRBJ2-5|TRBD2
TGTGCCACCAGATACCGGGAGGCCCCGGAGACCCAGTACTTC
CATRYREAPETQYF
>TRBV9|.|TRBJ2-7|.
TGTGCCAGCAGCCCCTCAGCTCACTACGAGCAGTACTTC
CASSPSAHYEQYF
>TRBV19|many|TRBJ1-5|.
TGTGCCAGTAGTACCCTCCGACAGGACGGGGTACAGCCCCAGCATTTT
CASSTLRQDGVQPQHF
>TRBV9|.|TRBJ1-4|.
TGTGCCAGCAGCAATTCGCTTGCTAATGAAAAACTGTTTTTT
CASSNSLANEKLFF
>TRBV20-1|.|TRBJ1-3|.
TGCAGTGCGCTTACCGTCTCTGTAAACACCATATATTTT
CSALTVSVNTIYF
>TRBV12-3/TRBV12-4|.|TRBJ1-1|.
TGTGCCAGCAGGCCGGCGGGGTTCACTGACGCTTTCTTT
CASRPAGFTDAFF
>TRBV7-2|many|TRBJ2-1|.
TGTGCCAGCAGCTTAGAGGGCGTTAATGAGCAGTTCTTC
CASSLEGVNEQFF